This T cell receptor (beta chain) was recorded in a study of shared clonotypes between healthy human individuals (dated by TCRdb to about 2020). Regarding the study in general: A couple of women and a few men aged 18 to 49 years were included in the cohort. Leukapheresis yielded between about 0.85 and 10 billion PBMCs per donor. To increase sequencing depth and limit assay-specific biases, different laboratories used diverse techniques to prepare libraries and sequence TCR repertoires. To estimate repertoire size and how much clonotype sharing occurs between individuals, the study deeply sequenced the blood TCR repertoires of several healthy adults.

Overall study results and their limits: Sampling was limited to blood, and TCR repertoires in tissue likely differ from TCR repertoires in blood. Because the study included a small number of donors, the genetic and exposure-history diversity represented was limited. Pairwise subsampling led to the expectation that sequencing depth would affect the degree of clonotype sharing among donors.

TCR CDR3 regions were amplified from genomic DNA by multiplex PCR using the deep immunoSEQ assay. Extracted genomic DNA from each cell subset was distributed evenly across all wells of several immunoSEQ 96-well plates, and each plate was treated as a replicate. Each replicate PCR for unsorted PBMC received 300 to 350 ng genomic DNA, equal to approximately 29,000 T cell genomes. Genomic DNA from unsorted PBMC was sequenced over ten immunoSEQ deep assay plates. Purified libraries were measured with a Qubit 3.0 fluorometer, size-checked on a Bioanalyzer 2100, and measured again with the KAPA Library Quantification kit. Each immunoSEQ 96-well plate was sequenced on its own single-read 150-cycle Illumina NextSeq 550 flow cell. The authors' pipeline ran thus. Because the immunoSEQ output included only junctional sequences and no quality scores, the filtering could not be the same as the filtering used for full-length reads. To assign V/J genes and CDR3, sequences were annotated against IMGT germline references using PyIR, a Python wrapper for IgBLAST v1.9. Reads with weak V/J assignments (E-value above 1e-6), missing CDR3, stop codons, out-of-frame junctions, or ambiguous translated residues were removed. V3J clonotypes were defined as sequences sharing the same inferred V gene, J gene, and CDR3 amino acid sequence. Percentage overlap between repertoires was calculated by dividing the number of shared unique clonotypes by the size of the smaller repertoire. Richness of each repertoire was evaluated using RTK rarefaction, the Chao1 estimator, and Recon v2.1 estimates of unobserved clonotypes. In its TCRdb copy, this immuneACCESS table keeps in-frame sequences only and misses some clones. Where compared with another copy, unresolved V genes explain less than half of these, and the others have no known cause. The D gene and trimming were derived from the DNA, and the V and J assignments and clone size from that table. The sample profile shows hundreds of thousands of clones; around 79% of them were found once. The top ten clones comprise about 12% of the sample.

The donors were healthy, HIV-negative adults who had no recently reported acute infections or vaccinations. Only Caucasian adults living in Nashville, Tennessee, USA were represented among the donors. In the unsorted samples, some 94 million PBMCs were counted, and genomic DNA was extracted using the QIAamp DNA Blood Mini kit. Blood was obtained by leukapheresis, after which PBMCs were separated by Ficoll-Histopaque density gradient centrifugation and cryopreserved in liquid nitrogen vapor phase. Points on this clone: Its specific antigen is unknown. This likely came from a read error, as a far larger clone is one base away.

Including the terminal cysteine and phenylalanine, the CDR3 comprises 15 residues. CDR3 DNA only is kept here, 45 bases in frame from base 1. CDR1 and CDR2, looked up from the germline V gene, are MNHEY and SVGAGI. Sequencing was performed on PBMCs. Recombination connected TRBV6-5 to TRBJ2-5; the D gene is perhaps TRBD2, from 5 matching bases. The J call may be incorrect, as the DNA end agrees better with TRBJ2-7. The sequence was collected from a woman in her forties in good health. Some clones in this sample may be carry-over from other donors' samples. The nucleotide sequence reads TGTGCCAGCAATCCAGCGGAAGGACTGACATACGAGCAGTACTTC. It codes for CASNPAEGLTYEQYF.